These T cell receptor beta chains were read from a single sample in a study of blood T cell repertoires in COVID-19. Assay used: immunoSEQ multiplex PCR; TCRdb lists only in-frame clones, some missing. The data hold around 78,000 clones, with roughly 88% observed a single time. The sample consisted of peripheral blood. Receptor source: a woman between 50 and 59 years old in a cohort sampled during active COVID-19. Each CDR3 is given with its conserved first and last residue. Each record gives: clone size, J gene, V gene, CDR3 protein. Some rows have no size entry. The others give once, few or many, or a class for an expanded clone.

clone size: once; J gene: TRBJ2-3; V gene: TRBV28; CDR3 protein: CASSVLAGGPRSQYF
clone size: few; J gene: TRBJ1-2; V gene: TRBV30; CDR3 protein: CAWARGFSFYGYTF
clone size: .; J gene: TRBJ2-2; V gene: TRBV2; CDR3 protein: CASSERQGNTGELFF
clone size: .; J gene: TRBJ2-5; V gene: TRBV28; CDR3 protein: CASNGGNGGVKAGETQYF
clone size: .; J gene: TRBJ2-7; V gene: TRBV20-1; CDR3 protein: CSASPQNSYEQYF
clone size: .; J gene: TRBJ2-2; V gene: TRBV28; CDR3 protein: CASSSWTGTGGNTGELFF
clone size: .; J gene: TRBJ2-7; V gene: TRBV5-1; CDR3 protein: CASSLQGSSYEQYF
clone size: .; J gene: TRBJ1-5; V gene: TRBV9; CDR3 protein: CASSVDGSNQPQHF
clone size: .; J gene: TRBJ2-3; V gene: TRBV9; CDR3 protein: CASSVEGAGITDTQYF
clone size: .; J gene: TRBJ1-4; V gene: TRBV19; CDR3 protein: CASSSLQGVEKLFF
clone size: .; J gene: TRBJ2-3; V gene: TRBV5-1; CDR3 protein: CASSAPAGGTDTQYF
clone size: .; J gene: TRBJ2-5; V gene: TRBV27; CDR3 protein: CASKIQGLGGETQYF
clone size: .; J gene: TRBJ2-3; V gene: TRBV9; CDR3 protein: CASSVGLAEITDTQYF
clone size: .; J gene: TRBJ2-1; V gene: TRBV11-2; CDR3 protein: CASSSRSGGGTDEQFF
clone size: .; J gene: TRBJ1-6; V gene: TRBV27; CDR3 protein: CASTDNSPLHF